The 14 T cell receptor beta chains below were found in one sample sequenced in a study of Graves' ophthalmopathy and Graves' hyperthyroidism. The TCR beta CDR3 regions underwent amplification from RNA transcripts. Scientists carried out first-round RT-PCR using HTBI primers and then a second-round multiplex PCR. Using its own MiXCR run on the multiplex PCR reads, TCRdb lists one record per CDR3 protein. The profile shows 650,000 to 900,000 distinct CDR3 sequences, 35% to 50% of them singletons. The sample was peripheral blood. Every receptor here comes from an adult man with Graves' ophthalmopathy.

This clonotype has just a few counts. The rearrangement joins TRBV28 to TRBJ1-2; D not resolved. CDR1 and CDR2 (germline): MDHEN, SYDVKM. V lost 7 bases to trimming and J lost 4 bases, with 13 bases between them. CDR3 length equals 13 residues. CDR3 loop: CASTLGVGYGYTF. CDR3 coding DNA: TGTGCCAGCACCCTTGGGGTGGGCTATGGCTACACCTTC.

This clonotype was seen only a few times. V and J are TRBV12-3 or TRBV12-4 and TRBJ2-7; D is uncertain. This CDR3 is built from 11 residues. Trimming pared 6 bases from V and 6 bases from J, leaving 9 bases between. The CDR3 coding sequence is TGTGCCAGCAGCGTAGCAATCGAGCAGTACTTC. This gives the protein CASSVAIEQYF.

J is TRBJ2-7 and V is TRBV29-1; TRBD1 might be the D (6 bases). The germline V and J ends were trimmed by 6 bases and 2 bases, with 17 bases remaining between them. Germline loops: CDR1 SQVTM, CDR2 ANQGSEA. The CDR3 covers 14 residues. The CDR3 region is CSVKGRGQPYEQYF. CDR3 in DNA: TGCAGCGTAAAAGGCAGGGGACAACCCTACGAGCAGTACTTC.

The chain carries TRBV10-3 and TRBJ1-5; maybe TRBD1 (6 bases). Trimming removed 4 bases at V and 0 bases at J, with 13 bases between. The CDR3 is made up of 16 amino acids. Germline V gives CDR1 ENHRY, CDR2 SYGVKD. In DNA form, the CDR3 reads TGTGCCATCAGTGGAGCGAAGGGACATAGCAATCAGCCCCAGCATTTT. This gives the protein CAISGAKGHSNQPQHF.

This clonotype has at least ten counts. This chain joins TRBV5-6 and TRBJ1-2, with D unresolved. The V end lost 4 bases, the J end lost 2 bases, and 9 bases lay between the germline ends. The CDR3 has 13 residues. Germline CDR1 is SGHDT and CDR2 is YYEEEE. The CDR3 bases are TGTGCCAGCAGCCAAGACACCAACTATGGCTACACCTTC. It yields the protein CASSQDTNYGYTF.

This clonotype occurred many times. This chain links TRBV5-5 with TRBJ2-7, with unresolved D. V was shortened by 0 bases and J by 6 bases, with 7 bases between the two germline ends. This CDR3 is 12 amino acids long. The germline V gene encodes CDR1 SGHKS and CDR2 YYEKEE (reference sequence). This CDR3 reads CASSLGAGEQYF. In DNA form, the CDR3 reads TGTGCCAGCAGCTTGGGGGCAGGCGAGCAGTACTTC.

This rearrangement joins TRBV12-3 or TRBV12-4 to TRBJ2-7; D unclear. V was shortened by 5 bases and J by 4 bases, with 9 bases between the two germline ends. The CDR3 extends over 12 amino acids. CDR3 nucleotide sequence: TGTGCCAGCAGTGAACGGTTATACGAGCAGTACTTC. As protein: CASSERLYEQYF.

This clonotype was recorded a few times. V usage is TRBV6-1 and J usage is TRBJ2-7, with D hard to call. CDR1 is MNHNS, CDR2 SASEGT, per germline. This CDR3 spans 14 amino acids. V lost 6 bases, J lost 8 bases, and 20 bases lay in between. This CDR3 reads CASRPDGARAKQYF. CDR3 DNA sequence: TGTGCCAGCAGACCCGATGGAGCTCGGGCAAAGCAGTACTTC.

This clonotype occurred many times. V usage is TRBV11-2 and J usage is TRBJ2-6; D unclear. This CDR3 comprises 14 residues. Trimming removed 3 bases at V and 1 base at J, with 4 bases between. CDR1 and CDR2 (germline): SGHAT, FQNNGV. CDR3 coding DNA: TGTGCCAGCAGCTTGAAATCTGGGGCCAACGTCCTGACTTTC. As protein: CASSLKSGANVLTF.

This clonotype occurred many times. The V and J genes are TRBV10-3 and TRBJ1-2; D gene uncertain. The CDR3 length is 16 residues. The V end was cut by 3 bases, the J end by 2 bases, with 16 bases between. In germline, CDR1 is ENHRY, CDR2 SYGVKD. This CDR3 reads CAISDRLSSENYGYTF. DNA for the CDR3: TGTGCCATCAGTGACCGACTCTCTTCCGAAAACTATGGCTACACCTTC.

In the case of this clonotype: At one end the junction does not follow the germline gene, possibly because of a read error. This chain connects TRBV7-2 to TRBJ1-6; D gene ambiguous. Germline CDR1 is SGHTA and CDR2 is FQGNSA. There are 16 residues in the CDR3. The CDR3 protein is CASSRGRLGVYSPPHF. CDR3 bases: TGTGCCAGCAGCCGAGGAAGACTTGGGGTTTATTCACCCCCCCACTTT.

This clonotype has more than one count but fewer than ten. The V call is TRBV12-3 or TRBV12-4, the J call TRBJ1-6; tentatively, D is TRBD1 (6 bases). The ends were cut back, 3 bases at V and 9 bases at J, with 18 bases in the middle. The length of the CDR3 is 16 residues. The CDR3 DNA sequence: TGTGCCAGCAGTTTCCGGCGGCCAGGGGACGGTTCACCCCTCCACTTT. This translates into CASSFRRPGDGSPLHF.

This clonotype was detected many times. The V call is TRBV24-1, the J call TRBJ1-2, with D unclear. The ends were cut back, 7 bases at V and 8 bases at J, with 13 bases in the middle. CDR3 length equals 12 residues. CDR1 and CDR2 from the germline V gene are KGHDR and SFDVKD. The CDR3, as DNA: TGTGCCACCAGGGACGGTCCTGGCGGCTACACCTTC. It codes for CATRDGPGGYTF.

V and J are TRBV15 and TRBJ1-5; no reliable D call. Trimming removed 3 bases from V and 9 bases from J, with 24 bases in between. This CDR3 contains 17 residues. Germline V gene sequence: CDR1 LNHNV, CDR2 YYDKDF (reference sequence). CDR3 nucleotides: TGTGCCACCAGCAGGGATCATGGGTCCAGTATCGATCGGCCCCAGCATTTT. Its translation is CATSRDHGSSIDRPQHF.